This T cell receptor beta chain was documented in a study of shared clonotypes between healthy human individuals. Overall study: A few men and a couple of women, aged 18 to 49, were donors. Per-donor plates numbered three CD4 naive, three CD4 memory, two CD8 naive and one CD8 memory.

Of note for this clone: Its matching antigen is unknown.

General study points: Limitation of the genetic and exposure-history diversity represented came from the few donors.

Naive CD8 cells were CD45RO-negative, positively selected for CCR7, excluding terminally differentiated effector memory CD45RA+ cells. Trimming removed 0 bases from V and 3 bases from J, with 9 bases in between. Germline assignment: CDR1 MGHRA and CDR2 YSYEKL. The CDR3 length is 14 residues. TCRdb's table, derived via immunoSEQ multiplex PCR, lists solely in-frame clones and lacks some. This repertoire shows millions of clones, about 93% found once; its top ten account for about 1.8%. The source of this sequence is a man younger than 30 in good health. Some clones in this sample may be carry-over from other donors' samples. Source material: naive CD8+ T cells from PBMCs. The chain is built from TRBV4-1 and TRBJ2-7; the D is unclear. CDR3 protein: CASSQDGANYEQYF. CDR3 in DNA: TGCGCCAGCAGCCAAGACGGCGCTAACTACGAGCAGTACTTC.